This T cell receptor beta chain was identified in a study of OX40 agonist ivuxolimab in advanced cancers. On the study more broadly: The study enrolled dose-escalation patients with hepatocellular carcinoma, melanoma, renal cell or head and neck cancer. Eligibility rules accepted prior anti-PD-1, anti-PD-L1 or anti-CTLA-4 therapy, and under 45% had some. Three patients, one with hepatocellular carcinoma and two with cutaneous melanoma, achieved partial responses. Study-level results: More expanded clones were found, on average, in CD8+ than in CD4+ T cells.

Points on this clone: Its antigen is not identified.

Clones were read by immunoSEQ multiplex PCR, and TCRdb kept only the in-frame ones, dropping some. The table has about 61,000 clones, roughly 90% seen once. The sequence came from an adult with an advanced solid tumor such as melanoma, head and neck, liver or kidney cancer. The sequenced sample was CD4+ or CD8+ T cells sorted from blood, obtained in a trial of the OX40 agonist ivuxolimab.

CDR3 loop: CASSAGTPNQPQHF. CDR3 nucleotides: TGTGCCAGCAGCGCCGGCACTCCCAATCAGCCCCAGCATTTT. This rearrangement joins TRBV9 to TRBJ1-5; D gene ambiguous. Trimming removed 3 bases from V and 3 bases from J, with 10 bases in between. CDR1 is SGDLS and CDR2 is YYNGEE in the germline V gene. The CDR3 is 14 amino acids.